These 2 T cell receptor beta chains share one sample of origin, sequenced in a study of T cell responses to AZD1222 COVID-19 vaccine. Assay: immunoSEQ multiplex PCR; the TCRdb copy retains only in-frame clones and omits some. The sample comprises some 58,000 clones, more than 75% of which are singletons, and around 5% rests with the top ten. The sequenced sample was peripheral blood, obtained 28 days after the second AZD1222 dose. The receptors originated from an adult who received the AZD1222 COVID-19 vaccine.

This chain connects TRBV6-1 to TRBJ1-5, with D possibly being TRBD1 (6 bases). The V end lost 2 bases, the J end lost 4 bases, and 18 bases lay between the germline ends. CDR1 MNHNS and CDR2 SASEGT come from the germline V gene. This CDR3 spans 17 amino acids. DNA for the CDR3: TGTGCCAGCAGTGAACGTTGGGTTCGGACAGAGAATCAGCCCCAGCATTTT. This codes for CASSERWVRTENQPQHF.

The rearrangement links TRBV6-5 to TRBJ1-5; 7 positions match TRBD1. Germline lookup yields CDR1 MNHEY and CDR2 SVGAGI. CDR3 size: 14 residues. V trimming: 6 bases; J trimming: 2 bases; junction bases outside the gene matches: 4. The CDR3 DNA reads as TGTGCCAGCAGGAATACAGGGGGCAATCAGCCCCAGCATTTT. This gives the protein CASRNTGGNQPQHF.